These 14 T cell receptor beta chains were sequenced from one sample in a study of blood T cell repertoires in COVID-19. Some clones are missing from TCRdb's copy, which holds only in-frame ones; the method was immunoSEQ multiplex PCR. The sample contains fewer than 250,000 clones, about 85% of which appear only once. The material sequenced was PBMCs or T cells enriched from blood (not recorded which). The source of these receptors is a man aged 25 to 40 who had recovered from COVID-19.

This chain uses TRBV3-1 (or the pseudogene TRBV3-2) with TRBJ1-5; TRBD1 matches at 8 bases. V lost 1 base to trimming and J lost 7 bases; unmatched junction nucleotides: 6. Germline CDR1 is LGHDT and CDR2 is YNNKEL (reference sequence). CDR3 length: 15 residues. The CDR3 DNA reads as TGTGCCAGCAGCCAAGGAGGACAGGGAGACCAGCCCCAGCATTTT. As protein: CASSQGGQGDQPQHF.

The chain is built from TRBV28 and TRBJ1-5; no clear D gene. Deletions cut 6 bases from V and 7 bases from J, with 16 bases between. Germline lookup yields CDR1 MDHEN and CDR2 SYDVKM. The CDR3 covers 14 residues. The CDR3 nucleotides read TGTGCCAGCAGCGAAACTCGTTCATGGCAGCCCCAGCATTTT. Translating it yields CASSETRSWQPQHF.

This clone was seen a handful of times. The chain carries TRBV2 and TRBJ1-3; D unclear. The CDR3 has 14 amino acids. The V gene's germline CDR1 is SNHLY and CDR2 FYNNEI. The ends were cut back, 6 bases at V and 4 bases at J, with 13 bases in the middle. Written as DNA, the CDR3 is TGTGCCAGCAGAATGCAGGTCTCCGGAAACACCATATATTTT. Amino acid sequence: CASRMQVSGNTIYF.

This chain links TRBV5-4 with TRBJ2-7; 12 bases match TRBD2. The V gene's germline CDR1 is SGHNT and CDR2 YYREEE (reference sequence). J was trimmed by 7 bases and V by 2 bases; bases with no gene match: 4. The CDR3 runs to 14 residues. The CDR3 loop reads CASSLLAGGREQYF. In nucleotides, the CDR3 is TGTGCCAGCAGCTTACTAGCGGGAGGTCGGGAGCAGTACTTC.

This clone was observed a single time. The J gene is TRBJ2-1, the V gene TRBV7-3, with a tentative D call TRBD2 (6 bases). Germline CDR1 and CDR2: SGHTA and FQGTGA. The CDR3 extends over 16 amino acids. The V end was cut by 6 bases, the J end by 2 bases, with 17 bases between. CDR3 protein: CASSLRAGTPYNEQFF. The CDR3 bases are TGTGCCAGCAGTCTAAGGGCGGGGACCCCCTACAATGAGCAGTTCTTC.

The V call is TRBV7-3, the J call TRBJ1-5, with D possibly matching TRBD1 (6 bases). The CDR3 consists of 16 residues. Germline V gene sequence: CDR1 SGHTA, CDR2 FQGTGA. Trimming cost V 3 bases and J 6 bases, with 18 bases left between them. CDR3 bases: TGTGCCAGCAGCTTCCAACACAGGGTTCTGGTTCAGCCCCAGCATTTT. Its translation: CASSFQHRVLVQPQHF.

The chain has TRBV6-5 and TRBJ1-2; D gene uncertain. V dropped 2 bases and J dropped 8 bases, with 12 bases sitting between them. Per the germline V gene, CDR1 is MNHEY and CDR2 is SVGAGI. This CDR3 region has 13 residues. The DNA of the CDR3 is TGTGCCAGCAGTTACGGCCTGGAGGTCGGCTACACCTTC. It codes for CASSYGLEVGYTF.

The chain joins TRBV24-1 to TRBJ2-1; 10 nucleotides align to TRBD2. The CDR3 length is 17 residues. V gave up 4 bases and J gave up 5 bases; unmatched junction bases: 10. Germline V gene data show CDR1 as KGHDR and CDR2 as SFDVKD. CDR3 bases: TGTGCCACCAGTGACACGATATCTAGCGGGGGAAACAATGAGCAGTTCTTC. Translated: CATSDTISSGGNNEQFF.

This chain joins TRBV28 and TRBJ2-7; D not certain. The CDR3 sequence is 15 residues long. Germline V lookup: CDR1 MDHEN, CDR2 SYDVKM. Trimming took off 5 bases at V and 0 bases at J, with 14 bases between the two ends. CDR3 nucleotides: TGTGCCAGCAGTAATTCAGGTACTTACTCCTACGAGCAGTACTTC. Its translation: CASSNSGTYSYEQYF.

The chain uses TRBV28 and TRBJ1-1; D ambiguous. Trimming pared 4 bases from V and 0 bases from J, leaving 9 bases between. CDR3 length: 14 residues. Germline V gives CDR1 MDHEN, CDR2 SYDVKM. CDR3: CASSSGSMNTEAFF. The CDR3 DNA sequence: TGTGCCAGCAGTTCAGGATCCATGAACACTGAAGCTTTCTTT.

In its sample, this clone was seen once. The chain recombines TRBV5-6 with TRBJ1-5, with no clear D. V was shortened by 2 bases and J by 4 bases, with 13 bases between the two germline ends. The CDR3 has 15 residues. Germline CDR1 SGHDT, CDR2 YYEEEE. CDR3 sequence reads: CASSFGGSRNQPQHF. In DNA form, the CDR3 reads TGTGCCAGCAGCTTTGGAGGGAGCAGGAATCAGCCCCAGCATTTT.

The J gene is TRBJ1-6, the V gene TRBV4-3, with 7 nucleotides matching TRBD1. Trimming took 0 bases from V and 9 from J; bases not matched to a gene: 2. CDR1 and CDR2 from the germline V gene are LGHNA and YSLEER. There are 14 residues in the CDR3. CDR3 coding DNA: TGCGCCAGCAGCCAAGAAACAGGGGTTTCACCCCTCCACTTT. Its protein product is CASSQETGVSPLHF.

The rearrangement joins TRBV6-6 to TRBJ2-2, with TRBD2 matching 12 bases. Germline V lookup: CDR1 MNHNY, CDR2 SVGAGI (reference sequence). J lost 6 bases, V lost 5 bases, and 7 bases had no gene match. This CDR3 is built from 16 residues. CDR3 nucleotide sequence: TGTGCCAGCAGTCCCACTAGCGGGAGGAGTGCCGGGGAGCTGTTTTTT. Translated, it gives CASSPTSGRSAGELFF.

This clone was seen just once. J is TRBJ2-7 and V is TRBV18; TRBD1 might be the D (6 bases). Germline-derived CDR1 and CDR2 are KGHSH and LQKENI. The CDR3 loop spans 13 amino acids. The V end was cut by 3 bases, the J end by 2 bases, with 8 bases between. CDR3: CASSPDRTYEQYF. The CDR3 region has the DNA TGTGCCAGCTCACCGGACAGAACCTACGAGCAGTACTTC.